The entry below gives a single T cell receptor beta chain sequence along with its context. This specimen belongs to a study of blood T cell repertoires in COVID-19. Sequencing was performed with immunoSEQ multiplex PCR; in TCRdb, only in-frame clones are kept and a portion is missing. The sample holds roughly 150,000 clones; 70% to 85% are singletons and the top ten take approximately 7%. The CDR3 totals 13 residues. V trimming: 4 bases; J trimming: 3 bases; junction bases outside the gene matches: 3. Germline-derived CDR1 and CDR2 are SGHKS and YYEKEE (reference sequence). This receptor was obtained from an elderly man with COVID-19, enrolled during active disease. The sample consisted of peripheral blood. This chain links TRBV5-5 with TRBJ2-5; 7 bases map to TRBD2. The CDR3: CASSMGGEETQYF. CDR3 sequence (DNA): TGTGCCAGCAGCATGGGGGGGGAAGAGACCCAGTACTTC. The variable domain in full, completed from reference TRBV5-5 and TRBJ2-5, reads DAGVTQSPTHLIKTRGQQVTLRCSPISGHKSVSWYQQVLGQGPQFIFQYYEKEERGRGNFPDRFSARQFPNYSSELNVNALLLGDSALYLCASSMGGEETQYFGPGTRLLVL.